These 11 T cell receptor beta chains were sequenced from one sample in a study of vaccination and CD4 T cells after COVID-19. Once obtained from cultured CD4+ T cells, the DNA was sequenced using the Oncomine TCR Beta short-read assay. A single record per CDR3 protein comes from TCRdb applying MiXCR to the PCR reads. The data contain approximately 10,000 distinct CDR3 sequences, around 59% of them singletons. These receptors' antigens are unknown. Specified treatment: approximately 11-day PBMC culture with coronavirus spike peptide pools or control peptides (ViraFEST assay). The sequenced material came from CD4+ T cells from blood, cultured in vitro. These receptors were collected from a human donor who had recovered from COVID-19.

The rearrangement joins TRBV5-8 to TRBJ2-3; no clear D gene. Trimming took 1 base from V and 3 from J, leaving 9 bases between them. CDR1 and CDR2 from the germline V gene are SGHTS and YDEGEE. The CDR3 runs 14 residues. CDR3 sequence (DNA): TGTGCCAGCAGCTTGTTTGTTCGTACAGATACGCAGTATTTT. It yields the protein CASSLFVRTDTQYF.

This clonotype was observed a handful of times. The DNA for the CDR3 is TGTGCCAGCAGGCCGGACCGTAACACCGGGGAGCTGTTTTTT. It translates to CASRPDRNTGELFF. V gene TRBV6-2 or TRBV6-3 combines with J gene TRBJ2-2, with unresolved D. The CDR3 runs to 14 residues. Trimming shortened V by 6 bases and J by 2 bases, and 10 bases separated the two germline ends. CDR1 MNHEY and CDR2 SVGEGT come from the germline V gene.

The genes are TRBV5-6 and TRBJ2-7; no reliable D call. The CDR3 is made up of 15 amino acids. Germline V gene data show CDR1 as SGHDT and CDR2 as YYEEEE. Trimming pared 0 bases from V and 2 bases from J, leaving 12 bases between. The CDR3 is CASSLVLTQTYEQYF. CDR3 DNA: TGTGCCAGCAGCTTGGTTCTGACTCAGACCTACGAGCAGTACTTC. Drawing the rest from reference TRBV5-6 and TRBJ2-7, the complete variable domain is DAGVTQSPTHLIKTRGQQVTLRCSPKSGHDTVSWYQQALGQGPQFIFQYYEEEERQRGNFPDRFSGHQFPNYSSELNVNALLLGDSALYLCASSLVLTQTYEQYFGPGTRLTVT.

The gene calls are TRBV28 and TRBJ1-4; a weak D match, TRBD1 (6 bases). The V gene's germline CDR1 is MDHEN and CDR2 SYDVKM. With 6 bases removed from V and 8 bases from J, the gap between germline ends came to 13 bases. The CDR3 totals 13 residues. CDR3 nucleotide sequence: TGTGCCAGCAGCCCGGGACAAGGGGAAAAACTGTTTTTT. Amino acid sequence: CASSPGQGEKLFF.

CDR3 in amino acids: CASSESPSREQYF. CDR3 nucleotides: TGCGCCAGCAGTGAGTCGCCATCTCGGGAGCAGTACTTC. This chain uses TRBV10-1 with TRBJ2-7; D is undetermined. V was pared by 0 bases and J by 7 bases, with 10 bases between. In germline, CDR1 is WNHNN, CDR2 SYGVQD (reference sequence). The CDR3 length is 13 residues.

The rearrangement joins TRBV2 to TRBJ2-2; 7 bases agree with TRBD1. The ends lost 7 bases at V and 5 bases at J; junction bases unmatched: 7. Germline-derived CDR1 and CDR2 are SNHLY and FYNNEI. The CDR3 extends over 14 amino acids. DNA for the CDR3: TGTGCCAGCAAGGTCGACAGGGAGACCGGGGAGCTGTTTTTT. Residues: CASKVDRETGELFF.

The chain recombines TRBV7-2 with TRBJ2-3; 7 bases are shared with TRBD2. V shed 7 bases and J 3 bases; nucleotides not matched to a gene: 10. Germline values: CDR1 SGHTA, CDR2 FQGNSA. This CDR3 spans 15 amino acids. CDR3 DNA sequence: TGTGCCAGCACCATTACTAGCGCGCGTACAGATACGCAGTATTTT. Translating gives CASTITSARTDTQYF.

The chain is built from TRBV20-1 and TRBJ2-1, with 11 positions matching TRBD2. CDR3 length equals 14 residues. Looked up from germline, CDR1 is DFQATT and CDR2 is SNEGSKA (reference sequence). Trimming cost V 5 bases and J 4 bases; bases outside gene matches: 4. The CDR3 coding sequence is TGCAGTGCTCCCGGGACTAGCGGTTACAATGAGCAGTTCTTC. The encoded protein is CSAPGTSGYNEQFF.

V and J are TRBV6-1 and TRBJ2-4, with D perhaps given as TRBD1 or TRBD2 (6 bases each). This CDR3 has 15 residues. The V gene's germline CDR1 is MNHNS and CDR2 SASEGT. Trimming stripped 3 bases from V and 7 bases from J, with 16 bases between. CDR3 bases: TGTGCCAGCAGTGATTGGGGGGCCGTCAGGAACATTCAGTACTTC. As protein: CASSDWGAVRNIQYF.

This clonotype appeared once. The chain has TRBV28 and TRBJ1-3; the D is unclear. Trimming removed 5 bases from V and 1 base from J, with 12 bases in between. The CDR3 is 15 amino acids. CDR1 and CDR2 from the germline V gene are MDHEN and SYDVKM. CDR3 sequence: CASSPTWESGNTIYF. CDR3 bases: TGTGCCAGCAGTCCAACTTGGGAATCTGGAAACACCATATATTTT.

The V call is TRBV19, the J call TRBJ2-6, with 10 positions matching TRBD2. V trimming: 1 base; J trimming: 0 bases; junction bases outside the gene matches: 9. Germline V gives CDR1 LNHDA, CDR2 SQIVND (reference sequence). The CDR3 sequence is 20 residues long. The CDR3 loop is CASSIALIAGGISGANVLTF. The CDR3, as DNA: TGTGCCAGTAGTATAGCCCTTATAGCGGGAGGCATCTCTGGGGCCAACGTCCTGACTTTC.